This T cell receptor beta chain is from a study of blood T cell repertoires in COVID-19. This clone was recorded only once. Using immunoSEQ multiplex PCR, the repertoire was profiled, and TCRdb retains in-frame clones only, with some absent. The data show about 74,000 clones, 70% to 75% seen once. V trimming: 0 bases; J trimming: 5 bases; junction bases outside the gene matches: 3. The CDR3 loop spans 15 amino acids. Germline assignment: CDR1 SGHNT and CDR2 YYREEE (reference sequence). The chain couples TRBV5-4 to TRBJ2-1, with 9 bases lining up with TRBD2. The material sequenced was peripheral blood. The origin of this receptor is a man between 65 and 85 years old with acute or convalescent COVID-19. The CDR3 DNA is TGTGCCAGCAGCTTGGATAGCGGGAGCCACAATGAGCAGTTCTTC. It translates to CASSLDSGSHNEQFF.